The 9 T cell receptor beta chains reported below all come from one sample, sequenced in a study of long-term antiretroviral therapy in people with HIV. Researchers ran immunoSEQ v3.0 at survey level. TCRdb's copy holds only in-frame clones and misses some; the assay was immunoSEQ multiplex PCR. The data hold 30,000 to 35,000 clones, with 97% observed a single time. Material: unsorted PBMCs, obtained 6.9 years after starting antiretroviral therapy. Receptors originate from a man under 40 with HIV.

The CDR3 spells CASRIRRQGAGSPLHF. As DNA, the CDR3 is TGTGCCAGTAGAATCAGGCGACAGGGGGCTGGATCACCCCTCCACTTT. The rearrangement uses TRBV19 and TRBJ1-6, with 10 nucleotides matching TRBD1. Germline CDR1 LNHDA, CDR2 SQIVND (reference sequence). V lost 6 bases and J lost 10; bases outside the gene matches: 12. The CDR3 contains 16 residues. The full variable domain, in which reference TRBV19 and TRBJ1-6 provide the parts outside the CDR3, is DGGITQSPKYLFRKEGQNVTLSCEQNLNHDAMYWYRQDPGQGLRLIYYSQIVNDFQKGDIAEGYSVSREKKESFPLTVTSAQKNPTAFYLCASRIRRQGAGSPLHFGNGTRLTVT.

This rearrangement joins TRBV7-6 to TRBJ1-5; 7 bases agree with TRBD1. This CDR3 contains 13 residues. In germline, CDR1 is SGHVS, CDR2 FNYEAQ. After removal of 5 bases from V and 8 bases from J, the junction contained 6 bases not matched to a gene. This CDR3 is CASSDREGEPQHF. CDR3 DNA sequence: TGTGCCAGCAGCGACAGGGAGGGGGAGCCCCAGCATTTT.

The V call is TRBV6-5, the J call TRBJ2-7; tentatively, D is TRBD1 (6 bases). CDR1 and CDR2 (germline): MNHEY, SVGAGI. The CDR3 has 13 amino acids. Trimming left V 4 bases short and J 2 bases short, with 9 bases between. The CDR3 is CASSLRDTYEQYF. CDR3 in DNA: TGTGCCAGCAGTTTACGGGACACCTACGAGCAGTACTTC.

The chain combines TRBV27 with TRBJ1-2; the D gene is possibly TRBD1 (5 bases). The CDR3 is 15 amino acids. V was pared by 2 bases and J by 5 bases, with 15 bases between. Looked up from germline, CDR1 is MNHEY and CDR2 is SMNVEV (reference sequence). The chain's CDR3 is CASSLRPGGDYGYTF. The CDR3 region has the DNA TGTGCCAGCAGTTTACGCCCCGGGGGGGATTATGGCTACACCTTC.

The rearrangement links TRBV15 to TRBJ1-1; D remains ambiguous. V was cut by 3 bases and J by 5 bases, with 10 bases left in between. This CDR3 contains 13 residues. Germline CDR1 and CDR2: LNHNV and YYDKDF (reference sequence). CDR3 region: CATSSFLGTEAFF. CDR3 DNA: TGTGCCACCAGCAGCTTTTTGGGGACTGAAGCTTTCTTT.

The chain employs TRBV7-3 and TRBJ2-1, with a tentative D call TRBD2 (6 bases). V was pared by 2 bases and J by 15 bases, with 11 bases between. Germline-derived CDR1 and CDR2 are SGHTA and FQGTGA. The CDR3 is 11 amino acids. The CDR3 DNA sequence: TGTGCCAGCAGCTTAGGAGGGTATCCGTTCTTC. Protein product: CASSLGGYPFF.

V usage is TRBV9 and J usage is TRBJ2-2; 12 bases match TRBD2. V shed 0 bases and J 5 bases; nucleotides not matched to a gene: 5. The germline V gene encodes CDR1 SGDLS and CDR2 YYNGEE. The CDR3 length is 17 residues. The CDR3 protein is CASSVGLAGVKTGELFF. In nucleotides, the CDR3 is TGTGCCAGCAGCGTAGGACTAGCGGGAGTAAAGACCGGGGAGCTGTTTTTT. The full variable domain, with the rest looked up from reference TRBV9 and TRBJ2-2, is DSGVTQTPKHLITATGQRVTLRCSPRSGDLSVYWYQQSLDQGLQFLIQYYNGEERAKGNILERFSAQQFPDLHSELNLSSLELGDSALYFCASSVGLAGVKTGELFFGEGSRLTVL.

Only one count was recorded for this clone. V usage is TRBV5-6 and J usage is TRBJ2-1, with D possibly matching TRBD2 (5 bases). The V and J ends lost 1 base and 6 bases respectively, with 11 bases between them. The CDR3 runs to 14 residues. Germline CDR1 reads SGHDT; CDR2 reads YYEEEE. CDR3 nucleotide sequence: TGTGCCAGCAGCTTGTTGGCGGAGGCCAATGAGCAGTTCTTC. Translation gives CASSLLAEANEQFF. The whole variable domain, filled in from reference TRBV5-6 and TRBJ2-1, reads DAGVTQSPTHLIKTRGQQVTLRCSPKSGHDTVSWYQQALGQGPQFIFQYYEEEERQRGNFPDRFSGHQFPNYSSELNVNALLLGDSALYLCASSLLAEANEQFFGPGTRLTVL.

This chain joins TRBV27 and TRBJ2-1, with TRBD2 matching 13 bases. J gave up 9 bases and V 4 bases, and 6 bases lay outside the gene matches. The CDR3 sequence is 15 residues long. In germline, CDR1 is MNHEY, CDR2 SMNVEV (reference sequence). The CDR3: CASSSGLAGVGEQFF. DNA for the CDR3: TGTGCCAGCAGTTCCGGACTAGCGGGAGTGGGTGAGCAGTTCTTC.